This T cell receptor beta chain was sequenced in a study of T cell clones after liver transplantation. In the study overall: Three of the eight recipients were HCV-positive; the rest had non-autoimmune, non-viral transplant indications.

Sequencing used immunoSEQ multiplex PCR; TCRdb keeps in-frame clones, though not all of them. This table has about 17,000 clones, around 82% appearing once. The material was CD8+ T cells from blood, obtained around 50 months after liver transplant. This TCR derives from a human patient who received a liver transplant. Some T cells may be transferred from the graft donor.

The CDR3 loop is CASIRTGYTDTQYF. The CDR3 DNA is TGTGCCAGCATTCGGACAGGGTATACAGATACGCAGTATTTT. This chain links TRBV2 with TRBJ2-3; 8 positions match TRBD1. Unmatched junction bases numbered 6, after V lost 7 bases and J lost 3 bases. CDR3 length: 14 residues. Germline V gene sequence: CDR1 SNHLY, CDR2 FYNNEI.